Many counts were recorded for the clone carrying this T cell receptor (beta chain). Relying on iRepertoire HTBI primers and Arm-PCR of CDR3 regions, the team built TCR beta libraries. A single record per CDR3 protein comes from TCRdb applying MiXCR to the multiplex PCR reads. The sample yields 500,000 to 700,000 distinct CDR3 sequences, roughly 15% seen once. Between the trimmed V and J ends, which lost 6 bases and 5 bases, there was a span of 14 bases. CDR1 SNHLY and CDR2 FYNNEI come from the germline V gene. The CDR3 sequence is 14 residues long. The sample is drawn from a study of regulatory T cells in long-lasting Graves disease. Time point in this sample: newly diagnosed GD, antithyroid drugs for less than 3 months. Extracted PBMC RNA gave rise to the TCR library. This sample was also put to use in a study of T cells in Graves' hyperthyroidism and ophthalmopathy. This second study says: Lactation, pregnancy, other autoimmune disease or uncontrolled infection excluded patients.

The rearrangement joins TRBV2 to TRBJ1-5, with a weak D call TRBD1 (6 bases). The starting material was peripheral blood mononuclear cells (PBMCs), obtained at new diagnosis, from a patient treated with antithyroid drugs. This sequence was found in a woman aged 30 to 39 with Graves disease. CDR3 DNA: TGTGCCAGCAGCGAACAGGGTTCACATCAGCCCCAGCATTTT. Protein product: CASSEQGSHQPQHF. Combining the CDR3 with reference TRBV2 and TRBJ1-5 gives the whole variable domain EPEVTQTPSHQVTQMGQEVILRCVPISNHLYFYWYRQILGQKVEFLVSFYNNEISEKSEIFDDQFSVERPDGSNFTLKIRSTKLEDSAMYFCASSEQGSHQPQHFGDGTRLSIL.